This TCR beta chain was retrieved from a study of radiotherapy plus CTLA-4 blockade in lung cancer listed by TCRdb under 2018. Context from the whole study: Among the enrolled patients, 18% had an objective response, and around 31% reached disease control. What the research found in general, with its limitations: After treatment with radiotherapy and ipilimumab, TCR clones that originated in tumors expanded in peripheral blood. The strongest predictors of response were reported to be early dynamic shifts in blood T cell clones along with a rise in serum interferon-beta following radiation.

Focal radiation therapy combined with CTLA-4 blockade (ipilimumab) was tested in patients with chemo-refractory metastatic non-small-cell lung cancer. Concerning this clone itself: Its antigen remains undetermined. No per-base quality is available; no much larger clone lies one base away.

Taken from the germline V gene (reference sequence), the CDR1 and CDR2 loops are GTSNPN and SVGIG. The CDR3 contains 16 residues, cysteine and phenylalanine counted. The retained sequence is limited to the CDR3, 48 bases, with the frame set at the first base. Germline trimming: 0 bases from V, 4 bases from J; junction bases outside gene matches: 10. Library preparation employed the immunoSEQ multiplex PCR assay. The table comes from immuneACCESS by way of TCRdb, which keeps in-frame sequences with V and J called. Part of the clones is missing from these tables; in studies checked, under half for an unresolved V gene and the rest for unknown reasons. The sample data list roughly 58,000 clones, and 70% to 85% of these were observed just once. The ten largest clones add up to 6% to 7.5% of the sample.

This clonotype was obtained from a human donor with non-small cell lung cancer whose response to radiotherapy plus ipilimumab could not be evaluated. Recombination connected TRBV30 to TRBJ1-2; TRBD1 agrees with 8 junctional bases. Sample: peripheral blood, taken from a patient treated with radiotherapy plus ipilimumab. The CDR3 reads CAWSVPGQGIVYGYTF. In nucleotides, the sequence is TGTGCCTGGAGTGTACCAGGACAGGGAATAGTCTATGGCTACACCTTC.